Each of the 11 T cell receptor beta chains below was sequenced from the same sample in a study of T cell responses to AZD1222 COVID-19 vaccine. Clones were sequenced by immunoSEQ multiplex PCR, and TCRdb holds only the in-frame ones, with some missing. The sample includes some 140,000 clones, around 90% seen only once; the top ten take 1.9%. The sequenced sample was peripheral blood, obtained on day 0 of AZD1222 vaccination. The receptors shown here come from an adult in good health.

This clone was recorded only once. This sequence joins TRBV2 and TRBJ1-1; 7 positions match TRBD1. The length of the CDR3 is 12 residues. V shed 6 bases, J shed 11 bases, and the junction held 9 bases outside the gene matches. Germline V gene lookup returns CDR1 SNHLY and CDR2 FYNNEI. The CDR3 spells CASSVGTAGAFF. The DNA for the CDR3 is TGTGCCAGCAGCGTTGGGACAGCCGGCGCTTTCTTT.

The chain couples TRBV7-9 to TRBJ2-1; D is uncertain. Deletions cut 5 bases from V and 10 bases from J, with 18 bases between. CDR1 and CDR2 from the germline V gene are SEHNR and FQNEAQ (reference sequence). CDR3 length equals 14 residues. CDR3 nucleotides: TGTGCCAGCAGCCTTTCCGCCAGACTTTGGGAGCAGTTCTTC. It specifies CASSLSARLWEQFF.

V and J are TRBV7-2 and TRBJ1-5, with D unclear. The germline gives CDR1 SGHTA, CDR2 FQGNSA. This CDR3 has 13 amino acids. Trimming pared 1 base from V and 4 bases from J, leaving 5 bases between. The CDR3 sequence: CASSLVQNQPQHF. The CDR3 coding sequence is TGTGCCAGCAGCTTAGTACAGAATCAGCCCCAGCATTTT.

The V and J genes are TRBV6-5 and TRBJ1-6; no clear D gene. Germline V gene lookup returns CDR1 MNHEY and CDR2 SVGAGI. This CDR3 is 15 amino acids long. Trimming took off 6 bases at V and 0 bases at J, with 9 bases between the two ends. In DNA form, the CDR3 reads TGTGCCAGCAGCGAGAAGAGCTCCTATAATTCACCCCTCCACTTT. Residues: CASSEKSSYNSPLHF.

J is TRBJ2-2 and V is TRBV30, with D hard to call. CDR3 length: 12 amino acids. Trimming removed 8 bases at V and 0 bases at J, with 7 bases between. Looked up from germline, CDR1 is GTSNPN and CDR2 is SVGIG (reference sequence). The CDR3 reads CAGKANTGELFF. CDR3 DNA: TGTGCCGGTAAGGCGAACACCGGGGAGCTGTTTTTT.

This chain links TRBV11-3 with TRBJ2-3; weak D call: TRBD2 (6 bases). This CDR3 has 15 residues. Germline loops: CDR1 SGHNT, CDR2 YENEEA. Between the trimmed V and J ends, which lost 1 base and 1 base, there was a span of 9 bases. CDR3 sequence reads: CASSLGPSGTDTQYF. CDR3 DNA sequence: TGTGCCAGCAGCTTAGGCCCTAGCGGCACAGATACGCAGTATTTT.

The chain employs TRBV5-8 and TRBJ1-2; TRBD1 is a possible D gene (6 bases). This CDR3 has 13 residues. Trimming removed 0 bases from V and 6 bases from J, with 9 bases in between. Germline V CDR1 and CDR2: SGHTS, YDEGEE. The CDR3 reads CASSLAGAHGYTF. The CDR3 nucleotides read TGTGCCAGCAGCTTGGCGGGGGCACATGGCTACACCTTC.

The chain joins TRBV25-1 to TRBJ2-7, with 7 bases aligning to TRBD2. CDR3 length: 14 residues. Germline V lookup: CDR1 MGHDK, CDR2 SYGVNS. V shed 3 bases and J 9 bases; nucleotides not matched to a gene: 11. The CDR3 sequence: CASSESGGVIRQYF. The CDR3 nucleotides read TGTGCCAGCAGTGAGTCTGGGGGGGTGATAAGGCAGTACTTC.

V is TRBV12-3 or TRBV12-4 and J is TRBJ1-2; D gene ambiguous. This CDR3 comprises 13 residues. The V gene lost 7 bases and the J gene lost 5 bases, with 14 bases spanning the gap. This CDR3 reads CASTRSAAYGYTF. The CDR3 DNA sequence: TGTGCCAGCACCCGTTCAGCCGCATATGGCTACACCTTC.

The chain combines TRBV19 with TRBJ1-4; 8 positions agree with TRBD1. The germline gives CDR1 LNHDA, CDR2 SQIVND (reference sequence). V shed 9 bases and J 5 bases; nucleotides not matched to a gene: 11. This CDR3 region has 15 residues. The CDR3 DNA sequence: TGTGCCAGCCTTAACCGGGGACAGGCAAATGAAAAACTGTTTTTT. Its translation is CASLNRGQANEKLFF.

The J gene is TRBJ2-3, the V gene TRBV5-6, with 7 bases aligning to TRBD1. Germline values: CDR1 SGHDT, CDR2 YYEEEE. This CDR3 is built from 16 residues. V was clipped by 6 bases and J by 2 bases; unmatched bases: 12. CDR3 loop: CASTDLDRVLTDTQYF. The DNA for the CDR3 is TGTGCCAGCACGGATTTAGACAGGGTACTCACAGATACGCAGTATTTT.